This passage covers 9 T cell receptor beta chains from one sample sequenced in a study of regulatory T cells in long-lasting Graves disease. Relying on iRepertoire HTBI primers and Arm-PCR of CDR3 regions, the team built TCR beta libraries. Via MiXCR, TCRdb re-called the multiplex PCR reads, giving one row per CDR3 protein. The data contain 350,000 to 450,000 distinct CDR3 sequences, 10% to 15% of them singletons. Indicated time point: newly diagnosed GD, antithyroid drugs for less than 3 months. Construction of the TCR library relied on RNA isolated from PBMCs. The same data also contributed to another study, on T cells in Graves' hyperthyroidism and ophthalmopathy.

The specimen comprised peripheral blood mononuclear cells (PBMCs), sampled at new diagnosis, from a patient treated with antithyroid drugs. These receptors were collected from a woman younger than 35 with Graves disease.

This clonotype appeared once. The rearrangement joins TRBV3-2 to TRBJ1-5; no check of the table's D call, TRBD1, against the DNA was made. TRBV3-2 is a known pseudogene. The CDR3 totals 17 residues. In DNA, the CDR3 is TGTGCCAGCAGTTACAGGGGAACTTCCTTGGGCAATCAGCCCCAGCATTTT. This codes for CASSYRGTSLGNQPQHF.

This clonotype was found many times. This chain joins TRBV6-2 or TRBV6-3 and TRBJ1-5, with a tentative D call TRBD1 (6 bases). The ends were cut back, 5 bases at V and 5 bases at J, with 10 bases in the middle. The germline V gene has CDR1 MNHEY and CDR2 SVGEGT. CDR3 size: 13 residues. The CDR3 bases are TGTGCCAGCAGTGACTACAGGGATCAGCCCCAGCATTTT. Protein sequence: CASSDYRDQPQHF.

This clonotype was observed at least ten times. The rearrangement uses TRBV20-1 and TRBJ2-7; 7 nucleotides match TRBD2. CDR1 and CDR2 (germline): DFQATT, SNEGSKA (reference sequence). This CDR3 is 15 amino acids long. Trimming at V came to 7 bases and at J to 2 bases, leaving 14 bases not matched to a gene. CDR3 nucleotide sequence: TGCAGTGTCTCAAGGTTTGGGAGGGCGGCCTACGAGCAGTACTTC. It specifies CSVSRFGRAAYEQYF.

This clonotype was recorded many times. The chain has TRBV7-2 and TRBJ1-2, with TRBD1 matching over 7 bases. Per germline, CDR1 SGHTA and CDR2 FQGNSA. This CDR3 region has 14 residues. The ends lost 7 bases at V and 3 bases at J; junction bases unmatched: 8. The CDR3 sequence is CASNTRTGDYGYTF. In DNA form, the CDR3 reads TGTGCCAGCAACACCCGGACAGGCGACTATGGCTACACCTTC.

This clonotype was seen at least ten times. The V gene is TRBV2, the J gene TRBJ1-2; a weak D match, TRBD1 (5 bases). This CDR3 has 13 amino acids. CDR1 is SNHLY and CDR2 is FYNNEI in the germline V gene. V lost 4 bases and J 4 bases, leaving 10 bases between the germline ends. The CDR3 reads CASSVTDFYGYTF. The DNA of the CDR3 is TGTGCCAGCAGTGTGACAGACTTCTATGGCTACACCTTC.

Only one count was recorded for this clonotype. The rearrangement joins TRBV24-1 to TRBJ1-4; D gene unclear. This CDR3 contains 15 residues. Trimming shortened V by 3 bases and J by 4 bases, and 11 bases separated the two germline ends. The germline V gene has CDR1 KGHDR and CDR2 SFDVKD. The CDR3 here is CATSDLRAFNEKLFF. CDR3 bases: TGTGCCACCAGTGATCTCCGGGCATTTAATGAAAAACTGTTTTTT.

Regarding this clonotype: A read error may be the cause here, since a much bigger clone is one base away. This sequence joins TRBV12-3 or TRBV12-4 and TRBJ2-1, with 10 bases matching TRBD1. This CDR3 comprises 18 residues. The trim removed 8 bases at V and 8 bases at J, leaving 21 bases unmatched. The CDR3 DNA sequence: TGTGCCAGCGCCCCCTGGACAGGGGGGGCTTCGGTGATAGATGAGCAGTTCTTC. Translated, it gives CASAPWTGGASVIDEQFF.

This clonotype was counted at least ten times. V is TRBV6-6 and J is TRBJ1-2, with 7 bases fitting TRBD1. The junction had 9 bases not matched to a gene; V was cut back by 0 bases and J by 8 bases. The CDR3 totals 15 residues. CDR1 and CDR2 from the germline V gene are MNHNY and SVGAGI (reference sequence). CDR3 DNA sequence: TGTGCCAGCAGTTACTCGACAGGGTTTGCCGACGGCTACACCTTC. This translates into CASSYSTGFADGYTF.

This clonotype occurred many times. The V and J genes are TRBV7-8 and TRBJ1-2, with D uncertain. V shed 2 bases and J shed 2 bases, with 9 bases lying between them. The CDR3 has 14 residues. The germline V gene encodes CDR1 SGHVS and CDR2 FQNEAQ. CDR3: CASSLSGRNYGYTF. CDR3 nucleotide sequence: TGTGCCAGCAGCTTATCGGGCAGGAACTATGGCTACACCTTC.